Presented here are 32 T cell receptor beta chains from one specimen sequenced in a study of CD8 T cells in Susac syndrome. With random hexamers, reverse transcription was performed on about 0.45 to 1 ug of RNA. TCRdb called the immunoSEQ multiplex PCR reads again in MiXCR, with one record for every CDR3 protein. The sample consists of about 440,000 distinct CDR3 sequences, around 85% of them appearing once. Sequenced input: CD8+ T cells from PBMCs. All receptors derive from a human donor with multiple sclerosis.

This rearrangement joins TRBV7-2 to TRBJ2-5; D is possibly TRBD1 (5 bases). The V end lost 5 bases, the J end lost 2 bases, and 24 bases lay between the germline ends. The CDR3 loop spans 18 amino acids. CDR1 is SGHTA and CDR2 is FQGNSA in the germline V gene. The CDR3 is CASSLGLRWQGPQETQYF. The CDR3 nucleotides read TGTGCCAGCAGCCTAGGGTTGAGATGGCAGGGCCCACAAGAGACCCAGTACTTC.

The CDR3 is CAWERRDINTEAFF. DNA for the CDR3: TGTGCCTGGGAAAGGAGAGACATAAACACTGAAGCTTTCTTT. This chain links TRBV30 with TRBJ1-1; D not resolved. With 5 bases removed from V and 2 bases from J, the gap between germline ends came to 15 bases. CDR1 is GTSNPN, CDR2 SVGIG, per germline (reference sequence). The CDR3 extends over 14 amino acids. Full variable domain (rest looked up from reference TRBV30 and TRBJ1-1): SQTIHQWPATLVQPVGSPLSLECTVEGTSNPNLYWYRQAAGRGLQLLFYSVGIGQISSEVPQNLSASRPQDRQFILSSKKLLLSDSGFYLCAWERRDINTEAFFGQGTRLTVV.

V and J are TRBV20-1 and TRBJ1-1, with a possible D match to TRBD1 (5 bases). This CDR3 has 14 amino acids. The germline V gene encodes CDR1 DFQATT and CDR2 SNEGSKA (reference sequence). V lost 3 bases to trimming and J lost 5 bases, with 16 bases between them. The CDR3 nucleotides are TGCAGTGCTAGGGTCTTGGGGGTAGAGACTGAAGCTTTCTTT. Protein sequence: CSARVLGVETEAFF.

This clonotype was picked up one time. The V call is TRBV2, the J call TRBJ2-7; no definite D call. Germline V gene lookup returns CDR1 SNHLY and CDR2 FYNNEI. Trimming removed 2 bases from V and 2 bases from J, with 7 bases in between. The CDR3 consists of 13 residues. Here the CDR3 DNA reads TGTGCCAGCAGTGAAAGCAGGACCTACGAGCAGTACTTC. It yields the protein CASSESRTYEQYF.

The chain links TRBV7-9 to TRBJ1-2, with D possibly being TRBD1 (6 bases). Trimming took off 5 bases at V and 2 bases at J, with 12 bases between the two ends. CDR3 length equals 14 residues. CDR1 SEHNR and CDR2 FQNEAQ come from the germline V gene (reference sequence). CDR3 loop: CASSSRDTNYGYTF. CDR3 DNA sequence: TGTGCCAGCAGCAGCCGGGACACAAACTATGGCTACACCTTC.

The CDR3 nucleotides are TGTGCCAGCAGACAACCCGGGGGTTATGGAAACACCATATATTTT. Its translation: CASRQPGGYGNTIYF. The J gene is TRBJ1-3, the V gene TRBV27; D might be TRBD1 (5 bases). The V gene lost 6 bases and the J gene lost 3 bases, with 15 bases spanning the gap. Per germline, CDR1 MNHEY and CDR2 SMNVEV (reference sequence). The CDR3 length is 15 residues.

This clonotype was counted a few times. The V call is TRBV28, the J call TRBJ1-1; D remains unclear. This CDR3 is 13 amino acids long. Germline V lookup: CDR1 MDHEN, CDR2 SYDVKM. V lost 6 bases to trimming and J lost 1 base, with 9 bases between them. The CDR3 protein is CASSPRQNTEAFF. Written as DNA, the CDR3 is TGTGCCAGCAGCCCTAGACAGAACACTGAAGCTTTCTTT.

This clonotype came up once. Written as DNA, the CDR3 is TGTGCCTCAAAGCGGGAGGATGAGCAGTTCTTC. Amino acids: CASKREDEQFF. The chain couples TRBV30 to TRBJ2-1, with 9 bases matching TRBD2. Trimming cost V 7 bases and J 8 bases; bases outside gene matches: 3. Germline V gene sequence: CDR1 GTSNPN, CDR2 SVGIG (reference sequence). The CDR3 runs to 11 residues.

The V gene is TRBV19, the J gene TRBJ2-2, with TRBD1 matching over 8 bases. The CDR3 sequence is 16 residues long. Trimming at V came to 7 bases and at J to 1 base, leaving 8 bases not matched to a gene. The germline gives CDR1 LNHDA, CDR2 SQIVND (reference sequence). Here the CDR3 reads CASTPGQEKNTGELFF. CDR3 sequence (DNA): TGTGCCAGTACCCCGGGACAGGAAAAGAACACCGGGGAGCTGTTTTTT.

The chain combines TRBV2 with TRBJ2-7, with D perhaps being TRBD1 or TRBD2 (5 bases each). Looked up from germline, CDR1 is SNHLY and CDR2 is FYNNEI. V shed 6 bases and J shed 3 bases, with 12 bases lying between them. The CDR3 loop spans 13 amino acids. CDR3 sequence: CASRTGTHYEQYF. CDR3 DNA: TGTGCCAGCAGGACCGGGACCCACTACGAGCAGTACTTC.

This chain links TRBV4-1 with TRBJ1-5; D is undetermined. Germline CDR1 MGHRA, CDR2 YSYEKL. The CDR3 sequence is 15 residues long. With 2 bases removed from V and 2 bases from J, the gap between germline ends came to 10 bases. The chain's CDR3 is CASSQTFEGNQPQHF. The CDR3 DNA reads TGCGCCAGCAGCCAAACCTTTGAAGGCAATCAGCCCCAGCATTTT.

This chain joins TRBV29-1 and TRBJ2-7, with TRBD2 identical over 13 bases. The CDR3 totals 13 residues. The V gene end was trimmed by 7 bases and the J gene end by 3 bases; junction bases not matched to a gene: 3. The germline V gene encodes CDR1 SQVTM and CDR2 ANQGSEA. CDR3 in amino acids: CSGGLAGDYEQYF. In nucleotides, the CDR3 is TGCAGCGGAGGACTAGCGGGAGACTACGAGCAGTACTTC.

The chain carries TRBV27 and TRBJ1-1; D is possibly TRBD1 (6 bases). Trimming pared 6 bases from V and 4 bases from J, leaving 18 bases between. The V gene's germline CDR1 is MNHEY and CDR2 SMNVEV (reference sequence). The CDR3 contains 15 residues. CDR3 sequence: CASSPGGGFVTEAFF. CDR3 coding DNA: TGTGCCAGCAGCCCTGGAGGGGGATTCGTCACTGAAGCTTTCTTT.

The chain joins TRBV10-2 to TRBJ2-7; TRBD1 matches 10 bases. Germline values: CDR1 WSHSY, CDR2 SAAADI. V lost 6 bases and J lost 7; bases outside the gene matches: 9. The length of the CDR3 is 14 residues. CDR3 sequence: CASSAPGQGWEQYF. CDR3 DNA sequence: TGCGCCAGCAGCGCCCCGGGACAGGGGTGGGAGCAGTACTTC.

V and J are TRBV7-9 and TRBJ2-7; D call uncertain. There are 12 residues in the CDR3. The V end lost 3 bases, the J end lost 5 bases, and 8 bases lay between the germline ends. CDR1 is SEHNR and CDR2 is FQNEAQ in the germline V gene (reference sequence). As DNA, the CDR3 is TGTGCCAGCAGCTTCGAGACGGACGAGCAGTACTTC. It codes for CASSFETDEQYF.

The rearrangement links TRBV9 to TRBJ2-3; 7 bases agree with TRBD1. The CDR3 consists of 16 residues. The germline CDR1 and CDR2 sequences are SGDLS and YYNGEE. V lost 0 bases to trimming and J lost 1 base; unmatched junction nucleotides: 5. CDR3 residues: CASSVEVGQGTDTQYF. CDR3 sequence (DNA): TGTGCCAGCAGCGTAGAGGTCGGACAGGGCACAGATACGCAGTATTTT.

This clonotype came up many times. The chain recombines TRBV12-3 or TRBV12-4 with TRBJ2-7; the D is unclear. V dropped 3 bases and J dropped 0 bases, with 6 bases sitting between them. This CDR3 is built from 13 residues. CDR3 loop: CASSLASSYEQYF. CDR3 DNA sequence: TGTGCCAGCAGTTTGGCTAGCTCCTACGAGCAGTACTTC.

This clonotype occurred many times. Here the CDR3 reads CASSLTYEQYF. The CDR3 nucleotides read TGTGCCAGCAGCTTAACCTACGAGCAGTACTTC. The rearrangement links TRBV11-2 to TRBJ2-7; D is undetermined. Germline lookup yields CDR1 SGHAT and CDR2 FQNNGV. This CDR3 contains 11 residues. V shed 2 bases and J shed 2 bases, with 1 base lying between them.

The chain joins TRBV9 to TRBJ2-1, with 8 bases identical to TRBD2. CDR1 SGDLS and CDR2 YYNGEE come from the germline V gene. The CDR3 has 14 amino acids. The V segment lost 0 bases and the J segment 9 bases; nucleotides outside the gene matches: 5. This chain's CDR3 is CASSVGGSGVEQFF. CDR3 bases: TGTGCCAGCAGCGTAGGCGGTAGCGGGGTTGAGCAGTTCTTC.

The chain carries TRBV12-3 or TRBV12-4 and TRBJ1-2, with TRBD1 matching over 7 bases. The CDR3 runs to 13 residues. V trimming: 4 bases; J trimming: 3 bases; junction bases outside the gene matches: 2. CDR3 in DNA: TGTGCCAGCAGTTCGGACAGGTACTATGGCTACACCTTC. It is translated as CASSSDRYYGYTF.

The chain employs TRBV19 and TRBJ1-1; D might be TRBD1 (5 bases). CDR1 LNHDA and CDR2 SQIVND come from the germline V gene (reference sequence). V dropped 9 bases and J dropped 4 bases, with 15 bases sitting between them. The CDR3 totals 13 residues. CDR3 nucleotide sequence: TGTGCCAGCGGTGCAGGGCGGAGCACTGAAGCTTTCTTT. Amino acid sequence: CASGAGRSTEAFF.

The chain joins TRBV7-8 to TRBJ1-2; D is undetermined. V was clipped by 2 bases and J by 6 bases, with 13 bases between them. This CDR3 has 14 amino acids. Germline V lookup: CDR1 SGHVS, CDR2 FQNEAQ. The CDR3: CASSLLERSDGYTF. The CDR3, as DNA: TGTGCCAGCAGCTTACTGGAAAGGTCCGATGGCTACACCTTC.

The chain combines TRBV2 with TRBJ2-3, with 10 bases matching TRBD2. V was clipped by 6 bases and J by 1 base; unmatched bases: 1. Germline-derived CDR1 and CDR2 are SNHLY and FYNNEI. CDR3 length: 14 residues. CDR3 protein: CASRGLAGTDTQYF. For the CDR3, the DNA is TGTGCCAGCAGAGGACTAGCGGGCACAGATACGCAGTATTTT.

The chain couples TRBV12-3 or TRBV12-4 to TRBJ2-1; 10 bases are shared with TRBD2. The length of the CDR3 is 15 residues. The ends lost 1 base at V and 8 bases at J; junction bases unmatched: 5. CDR3 nucleotide sequence: TGTGCCAGCAGTTTAGTACTAGCGGGGTGGGATGAGCAGTTCTTC. Residues: CASSLVLAGWDEQFF.

This sequence joins TRBV9 and TRBJ1-2; D is possibly TRBD1 (5 bases). CDR3 size: 17 residues. Trimming removed 0 bases at V and 2 bases at J, with 17 bases between. CDR1 and CDR2 (germline): SGDLS, YYNGEE. As DNA, the CDR3 is TGTGCCAGCAGCGTAGCTCATTCCGAGACAGCAAACTATGGCTACACCTTC. Translating it yields CASSVAHSETANYGYTF. The full variable domain, rest sourced from reference TRBV9 and TRBJ1-2, is DSGVTQTPKHLITATGQRVTLRCSPRSGDLSVYWYQQSLDQGLQFLIQYYNGEERAKGNILERFSAQQFPDLHSELNLSSLELGDSALYFCASSVAHSETANYGYTFGSGTRLTVV.

The count of this clonotype is one. The rearrangement links TRBV19 to TRBJ2-2; TRBD2 is a possible D gene (7 bases). V was trimmed by 6 bases and J by 4 bases, leaving 12 bases between them. Germline V gene sequence: CDR1 LNHDA, CDR2 SQIVND (reference sequence). This CDR3 contains 14 residues. The CDR3 coding sequence is TGTGCCAGTAGAGGGGGGGATGGCACCGGGGAGCTGTTTTTT. This translates into CASRGGDGTGELFF.

The chain couples TRBV2 to TRBJ1-2; D gene unclear. Germline V gene lookup returns CDR1 SNHLY and CDR2 FYNNEI. The CDR3 is 15 amino acids. With 7 bases removed from V and 2 bases from J, the gap between germline ends came to 17 bases. For the CDR3, the DNA is TGTGCCAGCACAGGAGGTCGGGGAGAGAACTATGGCTACACCTTC. It specifies CASTGGRGENYGYTF.

This chain links TRBV9 with TRBJ2-3; the match to TRBD1 covers 9 bases. V was pared by 4 bases and J by 0 bases, with 15 bases of the junction left unmatched. In germline, CDR1 is SGDLS, CDR2 YYNGEE. This CDR3 is 19 amino acids long. The CDR3 protein is CASSPGQGSGVTSTDTQYF. CDR3 coding DNA: TGTGCCAGCAGCCCGGGACAGGGATCTGGGGTAACTAGCACAGATACGCAGTATTTT.

The rearrangement links TRBV12-3 or TRBV12-4 to TRBJ1-1; 7 bases map to TRBD1. Losses at the gene ends were 6 bases for V and 1 base for J; bases not matched to a gene: 8. CDR3 size: 15 residues. Written as DNA, the CDR3 is TGTGCCAGCAGGGCGAGGGACAGAAAGAACACTGAAGCTTTCTTT. Translation gives CASRARDRKNTEAFF.

The V call is TRBV7-6, the J call TRBJ1-1; unclear D gene. CDR1 is SGHVS and CDR2 is FNYEAQ in the germline V gene. This CDR3 comprises 15 residues. The V end was cut by 5 bases, the J end by 4 bases, with 17 bases between. The CDR3 protein is CASSPHSRVATEAFF. The DNA for the CDR3 is TGTGCCAGCAGCCCTCATTCCCGGGTGGCCACTGAAGCTTTCTTT.

The chain uses TRBV30 and TRBJ2-7; TRBD1 matches 7 bases. J gave up 5 bases and V 2 bases, and 6 bases lay outside the gene matches. The CDR3 sequence is 13 residues long. The V gene's germline CDR1 is GTSNPN and CDR2 SVGIG (reference sequence). The CDR3 loop reads CAWSIGGQDEQYF. Written as DNA, the CDR3 is TGTGCCTGGAGTATAGGAGGACAGGACGAGCAGTACTTC.

This chain links TRBV29-1 with TRBJ1-1, with D possibly being TRBD1 (5 bases). Trimming pared 3 bases from V and 0 bases from J, leaving 8 bases between. The CDR3 is made up of 13 amino acids. Per the germline V gene, CDR1 is SQVTM and CDR2 is ANQGSEA. In DNA, the CDR3 is TGCAGCGTTGACCCAGGGTTGAACACTGAAGCTTTCTTT. This codes for CSVDPGLNTEAFF.